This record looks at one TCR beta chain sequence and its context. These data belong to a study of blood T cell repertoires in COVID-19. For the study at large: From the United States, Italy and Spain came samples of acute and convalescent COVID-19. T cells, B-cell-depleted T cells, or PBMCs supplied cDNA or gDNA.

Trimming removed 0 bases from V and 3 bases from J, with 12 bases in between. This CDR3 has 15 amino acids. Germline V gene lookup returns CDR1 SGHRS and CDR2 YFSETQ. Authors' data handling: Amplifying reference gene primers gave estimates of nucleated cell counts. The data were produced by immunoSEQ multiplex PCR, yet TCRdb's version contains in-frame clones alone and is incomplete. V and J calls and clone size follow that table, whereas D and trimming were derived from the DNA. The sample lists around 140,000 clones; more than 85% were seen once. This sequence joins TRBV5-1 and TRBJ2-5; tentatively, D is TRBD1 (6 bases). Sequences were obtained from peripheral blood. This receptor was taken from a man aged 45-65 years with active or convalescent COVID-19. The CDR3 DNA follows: TGCGCCAGCAGCTTGGCCTCGAGGACAGAAGAGACCCAGTACTTC. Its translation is CASSLASRTEETQYF. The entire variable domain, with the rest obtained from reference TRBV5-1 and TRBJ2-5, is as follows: KAGVTQTPRYLIKTRGQQVTLSCSPISGHRSVSWYQQTPGQGLQFLFEYFSETQRNKGNFPGRFSGRQFSNSRSEMNVSTLELGDSALYLCASSLASRTEETQYFGPGTRLLVL.